What follows are 13 T cell receptor beta chains derived from one specimen sequenced in a study of T-cell memory formation after mild COVID-19. TCRdb processed the 5' RACE reads anew with MiXCR; each CDR3 protein has one entry. The sample records roughly 150,000 distinct CDR3 sequences, more than 14% being singletons. Sequenced input: PBMCs or a T cell subset sorted from them (not recorded which). These receptors all stem from an adult woman who had mild COVID-19 (a few samples of this study predate the infection). Cell type and time point are not known.

The CDR3 region is CASSQGDQGSGELFF. Here the CDR3 DNA reads TGCGCCAGCAGCCAAGGGGATCAGGGGAGCGGGGAGCTGTTTTTT. The J gene is TRBJ2-2, the V gene TRBV4-1; D perhaps matches TRBD1 (6 bases). The germline gives CDR1 MGHRA, CDR2 YSYEKL. The CDR3 runs to 15 residues. The V end was cut by 1 base, the J end by 7 bases, with 13 bases between.

This chain links TRBV12-3 or TRBV12-4 with TRBJ2-3; no clear D. V lost 3 bases and J 5 bases, leaving 6 bases between the germline ends. The CDR3 is made up of 12 amino acids. The CDR3 reads CASSFARDTQYF. The CDR3 bases are TGTGCCAGCAGTTTCGCAAGAGATACGCAGTATTTT.

This sequence joins TRBV12-3 or TRBV12-4 and TRBJ2-6; the match to TRBD1 covers 9 bases. J was trimmed by 0 bases and V by 3 bases; bases with no gene match: 6. The length of the CDR3 is 18 residues. The CDR3 loop is CASSFYRGPDSGANVLTF. Written as DNA, the CDR3 is TGTGCCAGCAGTTTCTACAGGGGGCCGGACTCTGGGGCCAACGTCCTGACTTTC.

This clonotype was detected a few times. The chain has TRBV6-5 and TRBJ2-1, with 8 nucleotides matching TRBD2. The trim removed 6 bases at V and 9 bases at J, leaving 7 bases unmatched. Germline CDR1 reads MNHEY; CDR2 reads SVGAGI. This CDR3 region has 13 residues. The CDR3 bases are TGTGCCAGCAGCAAGCGGGAGTACGGTGAGCAGTTCTTC. The encoded protein is CASSKREYGEQFF.

The chain combines TRBV5-6 with TRBJ1-1; 7 positions match TRBD1. This CDR3 comprises 14 residues. In germline, CDR1 is SGHDT, CDR2 YYEEEE. V dropped 3 bases and J dropped 6; count of bases not matched to a gene: 8. The CDR3 DNA sequence: TGTGCCAGCAGCTGGGGACAGCGTACACCTGAAGCTTTCTTT. It specifies CASSWGQRTPEAFF.

This clonotype was recorded a few times. The rearrangement links TRBV12-3 or TRBV12-4 to TRBJ2-2; 7 nucleotides match TRBD2. The trim removed 5 bases at V and 0 bases at J, leaving 9 bases unmatched. CDR3 length: 17 residues. The CDR3 spells CASSPSPGGSNTGELFF. The CDR3 DNA is TGTGCCAGCAGTCCCTCTCCGGGGGGTTCGAACACCGGGGAGCTGTTTTTT.

The V and J genes are TRBV3-1 and TRBJ1-1, with D tentatively TRBD1 (6 bases). Germline CDR1 is LGHDT and CDR2 is YNNKEL (reference sequence). The V end lost 4 bases, the J end lost 4 bases, and 10 bases lay between the germline ends. This CDR3 has 13 amino acids. CDR3: CASSPGVGTEAFF. For the CDR3, the DNA is TGTGCCAGCAGCCCAGGGGTGGGCACTGAAGCTTTCTTT. Full variable domain (rest looked up from reference TRBV3-1 and TRBJ1-1): DTAVSQTPKYLVTQMGNDKSIKCEQNLGHDTMYWYKQDSKKFLKIMFSYNNKELIINETVPNRFSPKSPDKAHLNLHINSLELGDSAVYFCASSPGVGTEAFFGQGTRLTVV.

This clonotype was counted between two and nine times. The V call is TRBV9, the J call TRBJ1-1; 8 bases agree with TRBD1. The CDR3 extends over 16 amino acids. V was pared by 4 bases and J by 0 bases, with 8 bases of the junction left unmatched. Per the germline V gene, CDR1 is SGDLS and CDR2 is YYNGEE. The CDR3 DNA sequence: TGTGCCAGCAGCTTAGGACAGGGTAATATGAACACTGAAGCTTTCTTT. Protein product: CASSLGQGNMNTEAFF.

The sample holds a few counts of this clonotype. V and J are TRBV15 and TRBJ2-1; the D gene is possibly TRBD2 (5 bases). V lost 5 bases and J lost 3, with 8 bases in between. CDR1 LNHNV and CDR2 YYDKDF come from the germline V gene (reference sequence). This CDR3 is 13 amino acids long. The CDR3 nucleotides are TGTGCCACCAGCGGAGGCTTCTACAATGAGCAGTTCTTC. Amino acids: CATSGGFYNEQFF.

The chain carries TRBV7-2 and TRBJ2-1; TRBD2 agrees at 9 bases. V lost 1 base, J lost 5 bases, and 6 bases stayed unmatched. The CDR3 loop spans 16 amino acids. Germline V gene data show CDR1 as SGHTA and CDR2 as FQGNSA. Written as DNA, the CDR3 is TGTGCCAGCAGCTTAGTCTGGCTAGCGGGGAACAATGAGCAGTTCTTC. Translated: CASSLVWLAGNNEQFF.

This clonotype was seen a few times. The junction departs from germline at one end; a sequencing error may be responsible. This chain uses TRBV7-7 with TRBJ2-1; either TRBD1 or TRBD2 may supply D (5 bases each). Germline V lookup: CDR1 SSHAT, CDR2 FNYEAQ (reference sequence). The CDR3 contains 15 residues. The CDR3, as DNA: TGTGCTAGCAGCTTAGCGCCAGGGCCCTACAATGAGCAGTTCTTC. Translation: CASSLAPGPYNEQFF.

The chain employs TRBV10-3 and TRBJ1-1; no reliable D call. Germline V gene data show CDR1 as ENHRY and CDR2 as SYGVKD. The CDR3 is made up of 11 amino acids. Trimming removed 8 bases at V and 8 bases at J, with 12 bases between. CDR3 region: CAISPGSEAFF. The CDR3, as DNA: TGTGCCATCTCACCGGGATCCGAAGCTTTCTTT.

The chain couples TRBV12-3 or TRBV12-4 to TRBJ1-5; D perhaps matches TRBD1 (5 bases). The CDR3 sequence is 15 residues long. Trimming removed 3 bases from V and 2 bases from J, with 11 bases in between. DNA of the CDR3: TGTGCCAGCAGTTTGTCAGGGATGGGCAATCAGCCCCAGCATTTT. Its protein is CASSLSGMGNQPQHF.